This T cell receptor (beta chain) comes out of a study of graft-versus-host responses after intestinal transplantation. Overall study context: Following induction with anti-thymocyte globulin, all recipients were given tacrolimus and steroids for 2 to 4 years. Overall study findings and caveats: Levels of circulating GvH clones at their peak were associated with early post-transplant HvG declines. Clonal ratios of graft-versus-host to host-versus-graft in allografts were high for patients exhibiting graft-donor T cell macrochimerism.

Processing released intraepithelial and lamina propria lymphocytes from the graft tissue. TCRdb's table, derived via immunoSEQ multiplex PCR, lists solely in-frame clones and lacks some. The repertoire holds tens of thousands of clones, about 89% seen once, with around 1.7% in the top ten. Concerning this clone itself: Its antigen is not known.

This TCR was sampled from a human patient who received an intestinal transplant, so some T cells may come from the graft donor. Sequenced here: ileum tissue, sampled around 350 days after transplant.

The CDR3 DNA sequence: TGTGCCAGCAGCTTAGCCAGGGTTTATATGAACACTGAAGCTTTCTTT. It specifies CASSLARVYMNTEAFF. This chain uses TRBV7-2 with TRBJ1-1, with D perhaps TRBD1 (5 bases). This CDR3 spans 16 amino acids. The germline gives CDR1 SGHTA, CDR2 FQGNSA. V was pared by 0 bases and J by 0 bases, with 11 bases between. Full variable domain (rest looked up from reference TRBV7-2 and TRBJ1-1): GAGVSQSPSNKVTEKGKDVELRCDPISGHTALYWYRQSLGQGLEFLIYFQGNSAPDKSGLPSDRFSAERTGGSVSTLTIQRTQQEDSAVYLCASSLARVYMNTEAFFGQGTRLTVV.